Below, 4 T cell receptor beta chains from the same sample are listed, as sequenced in a study of blood T cell repertoires in COVID-19. TCRdb keeps only in-frame clones here, not all; method: immunoSEQ multiplex PCR. This table holds under 50,000 clones, approximately 83% found once. Sequencing used peripheral blood. These receptors originate from a man in his forties or fifties with active COVID-19.

This clone was counted once. The V and J genes are TRBV28 and TRBJ2-7; no firm D call. V lost 4 bases, J lost 7 bases, and 20 bases lay in between. CDR1 is MDHEN and CDR2 is SYDVKM in the germline V gene. The CDR3 sequence is 15 residues long. For the CDR3, the DNA is TGTGCCAGCAGTTCTTATGCGGCAGCGTCTAGGGAGCAGTACTTC. Translating gives CASSSYAAASREQYF.

The chain employs TRBV6-1 and TRBJ1-4, with 7 bases matching TRBD1. The CDR3 spans 12 residues. Germline-derived CDR1 and CDR2 are MNHNS and SASEGT. V lost 3 bases to trimming and J lost 12 bases; unmatched junction nucleotides: 4. CDR3 region: CASSEGTEQLFF. For the CDR3, the DNA is TGTGCCAGCAGTGAGGGGACAGAACAACTGTTTTTT.

In DNA form, the CDR3 reads TGTGCCAGCAGCCGGACAGGTAGCTCCTACGAGCAGTACTTC. Its translation is CASSRTGSSYEQYF. The V and J genes are TRBV3-1 (or the pseudogene TRBV3-2) and TRBJ2-7; 7 nucleotides align to TRBD1. Trimming took 4 bases from V and 0 from J; bases not matched to a gene: 3. The CDR3 extends over 14 amino acids. Germline V gene sequence: CDR1 LGHDT, CDR2 YNNKEL (reference sequence).

The chain recombines TRBV9 with TRBJ1-4, with 8 bases fitting TRBD1. The V gene's germline CDR1 is SGDLS and CDR2 YYNGEE. Germline trimming cut 3 bases from V and 8 bases from J; bases unmatched to any gene: 9. This CDR3 is built from 15 residues. The CDR3 DNA reads as TGTGCCAGCAGCGCACAGGGGGAATTTATGGAAAAACTGTTTTTT. Translating it yields CASSAQGEFMEKLFF.